The 20 T cell receptor beta chains below come from one sample, sequenced in a study of blood T cell repertoires in COVID-19. TCRdb's copy holds only in-frame clones and misses some; the assay was immunoSEQ multiplex PCR. The sample holds approximately 300,000 clones; 90% to 95% are singletons and the top ten take 3% to 5%. Sequenced input: PBMCs or T cells enriched from blood (not recorded which). The receptors shown here come from a woman in her 30s who had been exposed to COVID-19.

In DNA form, the CDR3 reads TGTGCCAGCAGCGTAGGAACGAAGACAGGGGGTCGTCAAGAGACCCAGTACTTC. It specifies CASSVGTKTGGRQETQYF. The J gene is TRBJ2-5, the V gene TRBV9; TRBD1 matches at 9 bases. The V gene end was trimmed by 0 bases and the J gene end by 2 bases; junction bases not matched to a gene: 11. The CDR3 loop spans 18 amino acids. Germline CDR1 is SGDLS and CDR2 is YYNGEE.

The chain is built from TRBV24-1 and TRBJ1-4; D is uncertain. The CDR3 sequence is 14 residues long. Trimming removed 9 bases from V and 2 bases from J, with 12 bases in between. Germline V CDR1 and CDR2: KGHDR, SFDVKD. The CDR3 spells CATPTGSTNEKLFF. DNA of the CDR3: TGTGCCACCCCTACGGGGTCGACTAATGAAAAACTGTTTTTT.

J is TRBJ2-5 and V is TRBV11-3; 8 positions agree with TRBD2. From germline, CDR1 is SGHNT and CDR2 YENEEA. V dropped 5 bases and J dropped 7; count of bases not matched to a gene: 9. This CDR3 contains 14 residues. DNA of the CDR3: TGTGCCAGCAGCCCGGGGGGGGACCCAACGACCCAGTACTTC. It translates to CASSPGGDPTTQYF.

The genes are TRBV4-1 and TRBJ1-1, with TRBD1 matching 9 bases. This CDR3 contains 14 residues. Per the germline V gene, CDR1 is MGHRA and CDR2 is YSYEKL. The J segment lost 4 bases and the V segment lost 6 bases, leaving 6 bases of the junction unmatched. Here the CDR3 DNA reads TGCGCCAGCAGTCTACAGGGGGCGCGCACTGAAGCTTTCTTT. It codes for CASSLQGARTEAFF.

CDR3 bases: TGTGCCACCAGCAGAGACCTTTTACAGGGATCTGGCTACACCTTC. Residues: CATSRDLLQGSGYTF. The chain joins TRBV15 to TRBJ1-2; maybe TRBD1 (6 bases). Germline CDR1 LNHNV, CDR2 YYDKDF (reference sequence). This CDR3 region has 15 residues. Trimming stripped 0 bases from V and 7 bases from J, with 15 bases between.

The rearrangement uses TRBV15 and TRBJ2-1; TRBD2 matches at 10 bases. J gave up 4 bases and V 5 bases, and 8 bases lay outside the gene matches. The CDR3 length is 16 residues. CDR1 is LNHNV, CDR2 YYDKDF, per germline (reference sequence). The CDR3 spells CATSEMSSGGYNEQFF. Written as DNA, the CDR3 is TGTGCCACCAGCGAGATGTCTAGCGGGGGATACAATGAGCAGTTCTTC.

The chain combines TRBV6-2 or TRBV6-3 with TRBJ1-1, with 12 bases lining up with TRBD1. The length of the CDR3 is 17 residues. Losses at the gene ends were 2 bases for V and 4 bases for J; bases not matched to a gene: 8. Germline V gene data show CDR1 as MNHEY and CDR2 as SVGEGT. The DNA for the CDR3 is TGTGCCAGCAGTTACCGGGACAGGGGGCGCCGAGGCACTGAAGCTTTCTTT. This codes for CASSYRDRGRRGTEAFF.

This clone was picked up one time. The chain uses TRBV14 and TRBJ1-2, with a tentative D call TRBD1 (5 bases). The CDR3 has 15 residues. The germline V gene encodes CDR1 SGHDN and CDR2 FVKESK. V lost 6 bases to trimming and J lost 4 bases, with 18 bases between them. CDR3 protein: CASSPGTGLGYGYTF. The CDR3 region has the DNA TGTGCCAGCAGTCCCGGGACTGGCTTGGGCTATGGCTACACCTTC. The whole variable domain, remainder taken from reference TRBV14 and TRBJ1-2, is EAGVTQFPSHSVIEKGQTVTLRCDPISGHDNLYWYRRVMGKEIKFLLHFVKESKQDESGMPNNRFLAERTGGTYSTLKVQPAELEDSGVYFCASSPGTGLGYGYTFGSGTRLTVV.

This chain links TRBV4-2 with TRBJ2-7, with D tentatively TRBD1 (5 bases). With 2 bases removed from V and 3 bases from J, the gap between germline ends came to 11 bases. The CDR3 consists of 14 residues. The germline V gene encodes CDR1 LGHNA and CDR2 YNFKEQ. In DNA form, the CDR3 reads TGTGCCAGCAGCCAAACAGGTTCGGTCTACGAGCAGTACTTC. It specifies CASSQTGSVYEQYF.

The genes are TRBV9 and TRBJ1-1; TRBD1 is a possible D gene (5 bases). V was clipped by 7 bases and J by 4 bases, with 14 bases between them. The CDR3 spans 13 residues. Germline values: CDR1 SGDLS, CDR2 YYNGEE. The CDR3 loop is CASCSGRCTEAFF. The CDR3 DNA follows: TGTGCCAGCTGCTCAGGGAGGTGCACTGAAGCTTTCTTT. The complete variable domain, with remaining parts taken from reference TRBV9 and TRBJ1-1, reads DSGVTQTPKHLITATGQRVTLRCSPRSGDLSVYWYQQSLDQGLQFLIQYYNGEERAKGNILERFSAQQFPDLHSELNLSSLELGDSALYFCASCSGRCTEAFFGQGTRLTVV.

The CDR3 nucleotides are TGCGCCAGCAGCCAAGATTTGGCCGTTGGCTCCTACAATGAGCAGTTCTTC. This sequence encodes CASSQDLAVGSYNEQFF. This chain uses TRBV4-3 with TRBJ2-1; no firm D call. V was cut by 0 bases and J by 0 bases, with 12 bases left in between. The CDR3 extends over 17 amino acids. Germline CDR1 reads LGHNA; CDR2 reads YSLEER.

The V gene is TRBV9, the J gene TRBJ2-6; 8 nucleotides agree with TRBD1. Germline CDR1 and CDR2: SGDLS and YYNGEE. The CDR3 contains 18 residues. V dropped 4 bases and J dropped 2; count of bases not matched to a gene: 11. This chain's CDR3 is CASSQRQGRKAGANVLTF. In DNA, the CDR3 is TGTGCCAGCAGCCAACGACAGGGGAGGAAAGCTGGGGCCAACGTCCTGACTTTC. Complete variable domain (other parts from reference TRBV9 and TRBJ2-6): DSGVTQTPKHLITATGQRVTLRCSPRSGDLSVYWYQQSLDQGLQFLIQYYNGEERAKGNILERFSAQQFPDLHSELNLSSLELGDSALYFCASSQRQGRKAGANVLTFGAGSRLTVL.

This clone was seen a few times. The chain joins TRBV10-3 to TRBJ1-2, with D possibly being TRBD1 (5 bases). The germline V gene has CDR1 ENHRY and CDR2 SYGVKD. The CDR3 spans 17 residues. The germline V and J ends were trimmed by 6 bases and 7 bases, with 27 bases remaining between them. The CDR3: CAISQQTVGGLYAGYTF. The CDR3, as DNA: TGTGCCATCAGCCAGCAGACAGTTGGAGGGCTCTATGCTGGCTACACCTTC.

The V and J genes are TRBV5-1 and TRBJ2-1, with 8 bases aligning to TRBD1. CDR1 SGHRS and CDR2 YFSETQ come from the germline V gene. The J segment lost 3 bases and the V segment lost 5 bases, leaving 7 bases of the junction unmatched. The CDR3 contains 15 residues. The CDR3 sequence is CASRTTGTGYNEQFF. CDR3 coding DNA: TGCGCCAGCAGGACTACCGGGACAGGCTACAATGAGCAGTTCTTC.

The chain links TRBV7-9 to TRBJ1-5; no definite D call. Per germline, CDR1 SEHNR and CDR2 FQNEAQ (reference sequence). V was shortened by 1 base and J by 6 bases, with 16 bases between the two germline ends. The length of the CDR3 is 16 residues. The CDR3 DNA reads TGTGCCAGCAGCTTAGGTCCGGCGGGAGGGCGTCAGCCCCAGCATTTT. Translating gives CASSLGPAGGRQPQHF. Looking up the rest from reference TRBV7-9 and TRBJ1-5 gives the full variable domain: DTGVSQNPRHKITKRGQNVTFRCDPISEHNRLYWYRQTLGQGPEFLTYFQNEAQLEKSRLLSDRFSAERPKGSFSTLEIQRTEQGDSAMYLCASSLGPAGGRQPQHFGDGTRLSIL.

V and J are TRBV6-6 and TRBJ1-5, with 10 bases lining up with TRBD1. This CDR3 has 14 residues. After removal of 6 bases from V and 7 bases from J, the junction contained 6 bases not matched to a gene. CDR1 and CDR2 (germline): MNHNY, SVGAGI (reference sequence). In DNA form, the CDR3 reads TGTGCCAGCAGGCGACAGGGGGCGGAACAGCCCCAGCATTTT. Its translation: CASRRQGAEQPQHF.

This clone was picked up one time. The gene calls are TRBV2 and TRBJ1-6; D is undetermined. Germline V gene lookup returns CDR1 SNHLY and CDR2 FYNNEI. Between the trimmed V and J ends, which lost 5 bases and 6 bases, there was a span of 14 bases. This CDR3 contains 15 residues. CDR3: CASSLVPEGNSPLHF. CDR3 coding DNA: TGTGCCAGCAGTCTCGTCCCGGAGGGTAATTCACCCCTCCACTTT.

The chain has TRBV4-3 and TRBJ2-2; D unclear. Trimming stripped 0 bases from V and 6 bases from J, with 11 bases between. The CDR3 sequence is 15 residues long. Germline V gene lookup returns CDR1 LGHNA and CDR2 YSLEER. CDR3 in amino acids: CASSQDYDISGELFF. The CDR3, as DNA: TGCGCCAGCAGCCAAGATTATGACATCTCCGGGGAGCTGTTTTTT.

This clone was detected a few times. The chain has TRBV7-8 and TRBJ1-5, with a tentative D call TRBD1 (6 bases). Trimming pared 1 base from V and 4 bases from J, leaving 11 bases between. Germline lookup yields CDR1 SGHVS and CDR2 FQNEAQ. This CDR3 is 15 amino acids long. CDR3 protein: CASSLGYRANQPQHF. For the CDR3, the DNA is TGTGCCAGCAGCTTAGGTTACAGGGCGAATCAGCCCCAGCATTTT. Looking up the rest from reference TRBV7-8 and TRBJ1-5 gives the full variable domain: GAGVSQSPRYKVAKRGQDVALRCDPISGHVSLFWYQQALGQGPEFLTYFQNEAQLDKSGLPSDRFFAERPEGSVSTLKIQRTQQEDSAVYLCASSLGYRANQPQHFGDGTRLSIL.

J is TRBJ2-7 and V is TRBV9; D is undetermined. CDR1 is SGDLS, CDR2 YYNGEE, per germline. V was pared by 7 bases and J by 1 base, with 9 bases between. This CDR3 comprises 12 residues. In DNA form, the CDR3 reads TGTGCCAGCTCCACAGAGTCCTACGAGCAGTACTTC. Its protein is CASSTESYEQYF.